These 27 T cell receptor beta chains were all obtained from the same sample, sequenced in a study of shared clonotypes between healthy human individuals. CD45RO-negative cells were positively selected for CCR7, leaving out terminally differentiated effector memory CD45RA+ cells. Repertoires were generated with immunoSEQ multiplex PCR, while TCRdb's copy carries only in-frame clones and drops some. The table lists some 2 million clones, about 95% of them singletons. Source material: naive CD8+ T cells sorted from blood. All receptors come from a man younger than 35 in good health.

The V and J genes are TRBV5-6 and TRBJ1-2, with 12 bases fitting TRBD1. Germline values: CDR1 SGHDT, CDR2 YYEEEE. The V gene end was trimmed by 5 bases and the J gene end by 7 bases; junction bases not matched to a gene: 6. The CDR3 totals 14 residues. The CDR3 protein is CASRPGQGARGYTF. The CDR3, as DNA: TGTGCCAGCAGACCGGGACAGGGGGCGCGTGGCTACACCTTC.

The rearrangement uses TRBV9 and TRBJ2-5; 9 nucleotides match TRBD2. CDR1 is SGDLS and CDR2 is YYNGEE in the germline V gene. The CDR3 has 15 amino acids. The ends lost 3 bases at V and 5 bases at J; junction bases unmatched: 8. The CDR3 DNA reads TGTGCCAGCAGCGGAAGCGGGGGGCAGGGGGAGACCCAGTACTTC. Translation: CASSGSGGQGETQYF.

The chain couples TRBV18 to TRBJ1-1; 8 bases fit TRBD1. Per the germline V gene, CDR1 is KGHSH and CDR2 is LQKENI. The CDR3 spans 16 residues. Unmatched junction bases numbered 9, after V lost 6 bases and J lost 0 bases. The CDR3 sequence: CASSEDRAEMNTEAFF. The DNA for the CDR3 is TGTGCCAGCTCCGAGGACAGGGCCGAGATGAACACTGAAGCTTTCTTT.

The CDR3 DNA sequence: TGCGCCAGCAGTGACGGAGCGGGATTTTACAATGAGCAGTTCTTC. This sequence encodes CASSDGAGFYNEQFF. The chain couples TRBV10-2 to TRBJ2-1; 7 bases map to TRBD2. The V gene's germline CDR1 is WSHSY and CDR2 SAAADI. The V segment lost 3 bases and the J segment 4 bases; nucleotides outside the gene matches: 6. The CDR3 is 15 amino acids.

The table lists this clone with a count of one. The chain employs TRBV7-2 and TRBJ1-2; 7 positions agree with TRBD1. Looked up from germline, CDR1 is SGHTA and CDR2 is FQGNSA. CDR3 length equals 16 residues. Trimming took 1 base from V and 5 from J; bases not matched to a gene: 10. The CDR3 sequence: CASSLDGTVKRYGYTF. DNA for the CDR3: TGTGCCAGCAGCTTAGACGGGACAGTCAAGAGATATGGCTACACCTTC.

This sequence joins TRBV30 and TRBJ2-7, with 9 bases identical to TRBD1. Trimming took 5 bases from V and 4 from J; bases not matched to a gene: 15. Germline V gene lookup returns CDR1 GTSNPN and CDR2 SVGIG (reference sequence). The CDR3 loop spans 16 amino acids. CDR3 loop: CAWDAGTGFSLYEQYF. The CDR3 DNA reads TGTGCCTGGGATGCCGGGACAGGGTTTTCGCTTTACGAGCAGTACTTC.

The chain joins TRBV4-1 to TRBJ1-2; the D is unclear. Trimming left V 3 bases short and J 5 bases short, with 13 bases between. The CDR3 loop spans 14 amino acids. Per germline, CDR1 MGHRA and CDR2 YSYEKL. The CDR3 protein is CASSQGLLRYGYTF. The CDR3 DNA is TGCGCCAGCAGCCAGGGGTTGTTGAGGTATGGCTACACCTTC.

This chain joins TRBV13 and TRBJ2-1; D is unresolved. The CDR3 is made up of 16 amino acids. Per germline, CDR1 PRHDT and CDR2 FYEKMQ (reference sequence). V lost 1 base, J lost 3 bases, and 13 bases lay in between. CDR3 region: CASSLEGSPFYNEQFF. The CDR3 DNA follows: TGTGCCAGCAGCTTAGAAGGGTCCCCTTTCTACAATGAGCAGTTCTTC.

The V and J genes are TRBV4-3 and TRBJ1-3; the D gene is possibly TRBD1 (5 bases). V lost 2 bases and J 4 bases, leaving 9 bases between the germline ends. CDR1 is LGHNA, CDR2 YSLEER, per germline. The CDR3 is 14 residues long. CDR3 coding DNA: TGCGCCAGCAGCCAATCAGGGACGGGAAACACCATATATTTT. Residues: CASSQSGTGNTIYF.

V gene TRBV5-1 combines with J gene TRBJ1-2, with D unresolved. Germline V gene data show CDR1 as SGHRS and CDR2 as YFSETQ. The CDR3 consists of 17 residues. V gave up 2 bases and J gave up 3 bases, with 20 bases separating them. CDR3 in amino acids: CASSFGLEYGLHYGYTF. CDR3 DNA: TGCGCCAGCAGCTTTGGATTAGAGTATGGCCTCCACTATGGCTACACCTTC.

The gene calls are TRBV21-1 and TRBJ1-6. TRBV21-1 is given as a pseudogene. The CDR3 is 13 residues long. The CDR3 sequence is CASSKGEFSPLHF. CDR3 DNA sequence: TGTGCCAGCAGCAAAGGGGAATTTTCACCCCTCCACTTT.

The chain uses TRBV30 and TRBJ1-2; D is undetermined. The germline V gene encodes CDR1 GTSNPN and CDR2 SVGIG (reference sequence). This CDR3 spans 14 amino acids. V was trimmed by 8 bases and J by 4 bases, leaving 20 bases between them. In nucleotides, the CDR3 is TGTGCCCGGTTTGAGCCAACTCTAGGCTATGGCTACACCTTC. Translating it yields CARFEPTLGYGYTF.

The table lists this clone with a count of one. This chain joins TRBV5-1 and TRBJ1-2; D gene uncertain. Trimming cost V 0 bases and J 4 bases, with 10 bases left between them. This CDR3 has 14 amino acids. Germline assignment: CDR1 SGHRS and CDR2 YFSETQ. CDR3 bases: TGCGCCAGCAGCTTGGATCCAGAGAGCTATGGCTACACCTTC. Translating gives CASSLDPESYGYTF.

The rearrangement joins TRBV14 to TRBJ1-4, with D unclear. Trimming removed 3 bases at V and 7 bases at J, with 12 bases between. Germline V gene data show CDR1 as SGHDN and CDR2 as FVKESK. The CDR3 consists of 14 residues. As DNA, the CDR3 is TGTGCCAGCAGCCAGTGGAGCCAGAGTGAAAAACTGTTTTTT. Its protein product is CASSQWSQSEKLFF.

The J gene is TRBJ2-2, the V gene TRBV2; D is tentatively TRBD1 or TRBD2 (5 bases each). The ends were cut back, 4 bases at V and 6 bases at J, with 15 bases in the middle. This CDR3 is 15 amino acids long. Germline V lookup: CDR1 SNHLY, CDR2 FYNNEI. CDR3 region: CASSVGQGVAGELFF. CDR3 bases: TGTGCCAGCAGTGTCGGGCAGGGAGTCGCCGGGGAGCTGTTTTTT.

J is TRBJ1-1 and V is TRBV28, with 8 bases identical to TRBD1. From germline, CDR1 is MDHEN and CDR2 SYDVKM. There are 13 residues in the CDR3. Unmatched junction bases numbered 3, after V lost 3 bases and J lost 6 bases. CDR3 DNA: TGTGCCAGCAGTTTTCAGGGGGCAGCTGAAGCTTTCTTT. As protein: CASSFQGAAEAFF.

This chain joins TRBV10-2 and TRBJ2-6; TRBD1 aligns across 7 bases. The CDR3 loop spans 21 amino acids. Germline V gives CDR1 WSHSY, CDR2 SAAADI. J was trimmed by 2 bases and V by 10 bases; bases with no gene match: 26. The CDR3 is CATHGRMSGGVGFAGANVLTF. The CDR3 region has the DNA TGCGCCACCCATGGAAGGATGTCAGGGGGTGTCGGGTTTGCTGGGGCCAACGTCCTGACTTTC.

This chain joins TRBV5-6 and TRBJ2-7, with D perhaps being TRBD1 or TRBD2 (7 bases each). Trimming left V 5 bases short and J 4 bases short, with 16 bases between. CDR1 SGHDT and CDR2 YYEEEE come from the germline V gene. This CDR3 has 14 residues. The CDR3, as DNA: TGTGCCAGCAGTTCACACAGGGGAGGGTACGAGCAGTACTTC. Its protein product is CASSSHRGGYEQYF.

A note on this clone: A read error may account for a junction end that differs from germline. The same CDR3 is also encoded by other DNA sequences in this sample. V is TRBV4-1 and J is TRBJ1-1; unclear D gene. CDR1 MGHRA and CDR2 YSYEKL come from the germline V gene. The CDR3 contains 16 residues. This chain's CDR3 is CASSHTDGIRATEAFF. DNA of the CDR3: TGCGCCAGTAGCCATACGGACGGAATACGTGCCACTGAAGCTTTCTTT.

The chain uses TRBV7-9 and TRBJ2-3; 7 bases are shared with TRBD2. This CDR3 region has 13 residues. With V trimmed by 4 bases and J by 3 bases, 1 base remained unmatched. Per the germline V gene, CDR1 is SEHNR and CDR2 is FQNEAQ (reference sequence). Written as DNA, the CDR3 is TGTGCCAGCAGCTGGGAGGGGACAGATACGCAGTATTTT. Its translation: CASSWEGTDTQYF.

V gene TRBV25-1 combines with J gene TRBJ2-2; no reliable D call. The V end lost 2 bases, the J end lost 5 bases, and 6 bases lay between the germline ends. The CDR3 extends over 13 amino acids. Germline CDR1 is MGHDK and CDR2 is SYGVNS. In nucleotides, the CDR3 is TGTGCCAGCAGTGAACGGTATACCGGGGAGCTGTTTTTT. Amino acid sequence: CASSERYTGELFF.

The J gene is TRBJ2-4, the V gene TRBV27; D possibly corresponds to TRBD2 (7 bases). V was shortened by 6 bases and J by 7 bases, with 19 bases between the two germline ends. This CDR3 is built from 15 residues. Germline assignment: CDR1 MNHEY and CDR2 SMNVEV (reference sequence). CDR3 amino acids: CASSPGGGVGNIQYF. The CDR3 bases are TGTGCCAGCAGCCCTGGAGGGGGGGTTGGGAACATTCAGTACTTC.

In regard to this clone: One junction end disagrees with the germline gene, perhaps due to a read error. The chain links TRBV6-5 to TRBJ1-2; D gene uncertain. CDR1 is MNHEY and CDR2 is SVGAGI in the germline V gene. The CDR3 consists of 11 residues. CDR3 protein: CASSDRGSYLF. For the CDR3, the DNA is TGTGCCAGCAGTGACCGAGGAAGCTACCTCTTC.

The chain is built from TRBV5-8 and TRBJ2-7, with D possibly TRBD2 on 6 matching bases. Trimming shortened V by 6 bases and J by 8 bases, and 12 bases separated the two germline ends. The length of the CDR3 is 11 residues. The V gene's germline CDR1 is SGHTS and CDR2 YDEGEE. Here the CDR3 reads CASTLRGKQYF. The CDR3 region has the DNA TGTGCCAGCACCCTCCGGGGGAAGCAGTACTTC. Using reference TRBV5-8 and TRBJ2-7 for the parts outside the CDR3, the full variable domain is EAGVTQSPTHLIKTRGQQATLRCSPISGHTSVYWYQQALGLGLQFLLWYDEGEERNRGNFPPRFSGRQFPNYSSELNVNALELEDSALYLCASTLRGKQYFGPGTRLTVT.

As regards this clone: Other DNA sequences of this sample code for an identical CDR3. The chain employs TRBV5-1 and TRBJ1-2; D not certain. The V end was cut by 0 bases, the J end by 5 bases, with 8 bases between. Per the germline V gene, CDR1 is SGHRS and CDR2 is YFSETQ. There are 13 residues in the CDR3. The CDR3 sequence: CASSLAAGYGYTF. The CDR3 region has the DNA TGCGCCAGCAGCTTGGCCGCGGGGTATGGCTACACCTTC.

The chain combines TRBV30 with TRBJ1-1; tentative D call: TRBD1 (6 bases). The CDR3 is 15 residues long. Germline V gives CDR1 GTSNPN, CDR2 SVGIG (reference sequence). V lost 4 bases, J lost 0 bases, and 15 bases lay in between. The CDR3 nucleotides are TGTGCCTGGATACAATTGGGGGGCCTGAACACTGAAGCTTTCTTT. It specifies CAWIQLGGLNTEAFF.

The chain joins TRBV2 to TRBJ2-1; D tentatively reads TRBD1 or TRBD2 (5 bases each). The CDR3 spans 15 residues. V was clipped by 1 base and J by 5 bases, with 12 bases between them. In germline, CDR1 is SNHLY, CDR2 FYNNEI. Written as DNA, the CDR3 is TGTGCCAGCAGTGAAGGCTACGGGGCTAACAATGAGCAGTTCTTC. Residues: CASSEGYGANNEQFF.